These 23 T cell receptor beta chains came from one sample sequenced in a study of healthy donors' naive CD4 and CD8 T cells. TCR libraries were built from roughly 0.5 ug of total RNA by linear amplification. Each CDR3 protein is one row after TCRdb ran MiXCR on the reads. The profile shows approximately 180,000 distinct CDR3 sequences, about four fifths of them singletons. Sequenced material: naive CD4+ and CD8+ T cells sorted from blood, pooled from several donors. All receptors come from a pool of human donors in good health; the sample pools cells from several healthy donors.

The chain has TRBV5-4 and TRBJ2-3; 7 bases line up with TRBD1. The germline V gene encodes CDR1 SGHNT and CDR2 YYREEE (reference sequence). The V and J ends lost 2 bases and 8 bases, in that order; junction bases with no gene match: 8. This CDR3 is 14 amino acids long. The CDR3 coding sequence is TGTGCCAGCAGCTTCAAGGGGGCGGAGGCTACGCAGTATTTT. It codes for CASSFKGAEATQYF. Drawing the rest from reference TRBV5-4 and TRBJ2-3, the complete variable domain is ETGVTQSPTHLIKTRGQQVTLRCSSQSGHNTVSWYQQALGQGPQFIFQYYREEENGRGNFPPRFSGLQFPNYSSELNVNALELDDSALYLCASSFKGAEATQYFGPGTRLTVL.

The chain is built from TRBV18 and TRBJ2-5, with D hard to call. This CDR3 region has 13 residues. Trimming took off 2 bases at V and 4 bases at J, with 8 bases between the two ends. CDR1 is KGHSH, CDR2 LQKENI, per germline. The CDR3 DNA sequence: TGTGCCAGCTCACCAGGATTAGCAGAGACCCAGTACTTC. It encodes CASSPGLAETQYF.

This chain connects TRBV29-1 to TRBJ2-3; maybe TRBD1 (5 bases). The CDR3 is made up of 14 amino acids. The V end was cut by 0 bases, the J end by 13 bases, with 20 bases between. Germline values: CDR1 SQVTM, CDR2 ANQGSEA. The CDR3 DNA reads TGCAGCGTTGAAGATAATGCAGTGGACAACGTTGAGTATTTT. Its protein is CSVEDNAVDNVEYF.

There are a few counts of this clonotype. The rearrangement uses TRBV29-1 and TRBJ2-7, with D unresolved. The germline CDR1 and CDR2 sequences are SQVTM and ANQGSEA. The length of the CDR3 is 11 residues. V shed 2 bases and J shed 4 bases, with 6 bases lying between them. The CDR3 sequence: CSVEKGYEQYF. CDR3 DNA: TGCAGCGTTGAAAAGGGTTACGAGCAGTACTTC.

The V and J genes are TRBV6-6 and TRBJ2-7, with 7 bases fitting TRBD1. The trim removed 2 bases at V and 0 bases at J, leaving 7 bases unmatched. Germline values: CDR1 MNHNY, CDR2 SVGAGI (reference sequence). The CDR3 extends over 16 amino acids. CDR3 loop: CASSYRGLTHSYEQYF. CDR3 sequence (DNA): TGTGCCAGCAGTTACAGGGGGCTCACCCACTCCTACGAGCAGTACTTC.

The chain couples TRBV6-5 to TRBJ2-1, with unresolved D. Germline V gene sequence: CDR1 MNHEY, CDR2 SVGAGI. Trimming stripped 2 bases from V and 8 bases from J, with 7 bases between. CDR3 size: 12 residues. The CDR3 bases are TGTGCCAGCAGTTACCATTCTCATGAGCAGTTCTTC. Translating it yields CASSYHSHEQFF.

The chain combines TRBV29-1 with TRBJ1-2, with no clear D. CDR1 and CDR2 (germline): SQVTM, ANQGSEA. The V gene lost 6 bases and the J gene lost 4 bases, with 21 bases spanning the gap. This CDR3 comprises 15 residues. CDR3 region: CSVAPRLGGGYGYTF. In DNA, the CDR3 is TGCAGCGTGGCCCCTCGGCTAGGCGGTGGCTATGGCTACACCTTC.

The rearrangement joins TRBV12-3 or TRBV12-4 to TRBJ2-3; the match to TRBD1 covers 9 bases. The CDR3 is 14 amino acids. V lost 7 bases and J lost 5; bases outside the gene matches: 7. CDR3: CASTPGQGQDTQYF. CDR3 nucleotide sequence: TGTGCCAGCACCCCGGGACAGGGTCAAGATACGCAGTATTTT.

The rearrangement links TRBV6-4 to TRBJ2-1; possible D gene TRBD2, 5 bases. The CDR3 extends over 14 amino acids. The V gene's germline CDR1 is MRHNA and CDR2 SNTAGT. Trimming took 6 bases from V and 5 from J, leaving 14 bases between them. The CDR3 nucleotides are TGTGCCAGCAGCGGGAAGAATGACAACAATGAGCAGTTCTTC. Protein: CASSGKNDNNEQFF.

The chain is built from TRBV18 and TRBJ2-5, with D possibly being TRBD1 or TRBD2 (5 bases each). Trimming took 3 bases from V and 2 from J, leaving 19 bases between them. The CDR3 is 17 residues long. Germline CDR1 and CDR2: KGHSH and LQKENI. This CDR3 is CASSPMKGRGLQETQYF. Written as DNA, the CDR3 is TGTGCCAGCTCACCGATGAAGGGACGGGGTCTTCAAGAGACCCAGTACTTC.

The V gene is TRBV10-3, the J gene TRBJ1-5, with 9 bases lining up with TRBD1. Germline assignment: CDR1 ENHRY and CDR2 SYGVKD. Trimming removed 0 bases from V and 6 bases from J; junction bases left unmatched: 12. The CDR3 contains 18 residues. The CDR3 DNA reads TGTGCCATCAGTGAGTCTCTGGCATTCGGGACAGGGAGTCAGCCCCAGCATTTT. This codes for CAISESLAFGTGSQPQHF.

V gene TRBV6-1 combines with J gene TRBJ2-3, with D possibly matching TRBD2 (6 bases). The CDR3 extends over 18 amino acids. The V and J ends lost 1 base and 1 base respectively, with 18 bases between them. Germline V gene sequence: CDR1 MNHNS, CDR2 SASEGT. Here the CDR3 DNA reads TGTGCCAGCAGTGAAGTGAGGAGGGAGTTAGCGGGCACAGATACGCAGTATTTT. Protein sequence: CASSEVRRELAGTDTQYF.

The chain combines TRBV4-3 with TRBJ2-7, with 7 bases identical to TRBD2. Unmatched junction bases numbered 11, after V lost 0 bases and J lost 12 bases. CDR3 length equals 14 residues. Per germline, CDR1 LGHNA and CDR2 YSLEER. The CDR3 protein is CASSQDLGTTGRYF. The CDR3 DNA is TGCGCCAGCAGCCAAGACTTGGGGACTACAGGTCGGTACTTC.

The rearrangement joins TRBV20-1 to TRBJ1-1; 8 positions agree with TRBD1. The junction had 5 bases not matched to a gene; V was cut back by 1 base and J by 4 bases. Germline lookup yields CDR1 DFQATT and CDR2 SNEGSKA (reference sequence). The CDR3 is 14 amino acids. The CDR3 nucleotides read TGCAGTGCTAGAGGCGGGACAGGAGGCACTGAAGCTTTCTTT. Amino acids: CSARGGTGGTEAFF.

V usage is TRBV27 and J usage is TRBJ1-6, with 8 positions matching TRBD1. V was pared by 3 bases and J by 3 bases, with 4 bases of the junction left unmatched. This CDR3 has 16 residues. Germline V gene lookup returns CDR1 MNHEY and CDR2 SMNVEV (reference sequence). This CDR3 is CASSFFTGGYNSPLHF. Here the CDR3 DNA reads TGTGCCAGCAGTTTCTTTACAGGGGGCTATAATTCACCCCTCCACTTT.

This clonotype occurred a few times. The chain is built from TRBV5-4 and TRBJ2-1, with D uncertain. The germline V and J ends were trimmed by 0 bases and 6 bases, with 4 bases remaining between them. The CDR3 has 12 amino acids. The V gene's germline CDR1 is SGHNT and CDR2 YYREEE (reference sequence). The chain's CDR3 is CASSLASNEQFF. DNA for the CDR3: TGTGCCAGCAGCTTGGCCTCCAATGAGCAGTTCTTC.

This clonotype has only one observation. The rearrangement joins TRBV6-2 or TRBV6-3 to TRBJ1-2; D is unresolved. V gave up 0 bases and J gave up 6 bases, with 8 bases separating them. The CDR3 length is 13 residues. The V gene's germline CDR1 is MNHEY and CDR2 SVGEGT. The CDR3 here is CASSYSGANGYTF. The CDR3 region has the DNA TGTGCCAGCAGTTACTCGGGAGCGAATGGCTACACCTTC.

This chain joins TRBV5-1 and TRBJ2-7; TRBD1 matches 7 bases. With 0 bases clipped from V and 7 bases from J, the junction kept 7 bases outside the gene matches. The CDR3 is 14 residues long. CDR1 SGHRS and CDR2 YFSETQ come from the germline V gene. The CDR3 bases are TGCGCCAGCAGCTTGGAAGGGACAGCTCGTGAGCAGTACTTC. This encodes CASSLEGTAREQYF.

Only a few counts were recorded for this clonotype. The rearrangement joins TRBV20-1 to TRBJ1-2; D not resolved. This CDR3 region has 13 residues. Germline V lookup: CDR1 DFQATT, CDR2 SNEGSKA (reference sequence). Here the CDR3 DNA reads TGCGCCCTCCCCCCAGGAACGGTAGCTGGCTACACCTTC. Translation gives CALPPGTVAGYTF.

The chain carries TRBV6-5 and TRBJ1-1; TRBD1 might be the D (5 bases). V gave up 8 bases and J gave up 5 bases, with 18 bases separating them. The CDR3 has 14 residues. The germline gives CDR1 MNHEY, CDR2 SVGAGI. DNA of the CDR3: TGTGCCAGCTGCCGCCAGGGAGGAAGGACTGAAGCTTTCTTT. It codes for CASCRQGGRTEAFF.

The chain couples TRBV5-6 to TRBJ1-1, with D possibly matching TRBD1 (6 bases). With 1 base removed from V and 11 bases from J, the gap between germline ends came to 12 bases. The germline V gene encodes CDR1 SGHDT and CDR2 YYEEEE. This CDR3 has 12 amino acids. CDR3 sequence reads: CASSLSQGSAFF. Here the CDR3 DNA reads TGTGCCAGCAGCTTGTCACAGGGTTCTGCTTTCTTT.

V and J are TRBV11-1 and TRBJ1-1; 8 bases are a match to TRBD1. Germline CDR1 is SGHAT and CDR2 is FQDESV (reference sequence). V dropped 5 bases and J dropped 6; count of bases not matched to a gene: 14. The CDR3 sequence is 16 residues long. The CDR3 region has the DNA TGTGCCAGCAGCCTCCCCGGGTGGCAGACAGGGGCTGAAGCTTTCTTT. This sequence encodes CASSLPGWQTGAEAFF.

This chain uses TRBV19 with TRBJ1-1, with a weak D call TRBD1 (5 bases). Trimming left V 3 bases short and J 1 base short, with 12 bases between. CDR3 size: 15 residues. From germline, CDR1 is LNHDA and CDR2 SQIVND (reference sequence). CDR3 region: CASSILGPKNTEAFF. The CDR3 DNA follows: TGTGCCAGTAGTATTTTGGGGCCAAAGAACACTGAAGCTTTCTTT.